This T cell receptor (beta chain) stems from a study of cytomegalovirus exposure and HLA in healthy donors (dated by TCRdb to about 2017). About the full investigation: The 670 or so repertoires of the first cohort and the 95 to 150 validation repertoires were produced on the same platform, according to a later analysis. The study was designed to test whether signatures of past pathogen exposure could be identified by cataloging public T cell receptors. Besides the first cohort of approximately 710 subjects, a separate validation cohort made up of 90 to 150 different subjects was used. High-throughput TCR immunosequencing, statistical association of individual TCRs with disease status, and machine learning were combined to predict cytomegalovirus infection status. Beyond this particular receptor, the publication reports: All 130 or so repertoires were used to score co-occurrence in the validation cohort in a later analysis, because that analysis had no HLA typing for the cohort. The classifier was reported to diagnose cytomegalovirus status with high specificity and sensitivity in both the original and validation cohorts. In a later analysis, TCRs clustered in the first cohort were found to also tend to co-occur in the 130 or so validation repertoires, with 85% to 95% of cluster scores above 0. Three of the identified cytomegalovirus-associated TCR beta chains were confirmed in vitro to be specific for cytomegalovirus antigens. Most TCR sequences were observed very rarely across donors, whereas some public TCRs were present in many individuals. The study gave a list of around 170 TCR beta chains associated with cytomegalovirus. The authors suggested that the approach could potentially be extended to other disease states and immunological phenotypes.

Remarks on this clone: Its antigen is still unknown. Per-base quality was not reported, and no clone a single base away is much larger than it.

The library relied on the immunoSEQ multiplex PCR assay. The published analysis was carried out like this. To diagnose cytomegalovirus status from the catalog of TCR beta chain sequences, a statistical classification framework was built. Held by TCRdb, this immuneACCESS table contains in-frame sequences only and omits some clones. Under half of the omission traces to an unresolved V gene where checked; the cause of the rest is unknown. V, J and clone size are those of that table, while D and trimming were read from the DNA. For this sample there are about 120,000 clones; approximately 92% appear just once. Jointly, the top ten make up roughly 1.2% of the sample. The donors were included in the validation cohort of over a hundred subjects, a group kept apart from the roughly 670-subject first cohort. Sequenced sample: PBMCs. This clonotype originated in a woman between 18 and 30 years old in good health and CMV-seronegative.

The DNA sequence is as follows: TGTGCCAGCAGTGAAATCCAGGGGGCGCTTTCCGGGGAGCTGTTTTTT. It specifies CASSEIQGALSGELFF. The receptor chain draws on TRBV6-1 and TRBJ2-2, with 8 central nucleotides matching TRBD1. CDR1 and CDR2 are read off the germline V gene as MNHNS and SASEGT. V and J are trimmed by 2 bases and 6 bases, and the gene matches miss 8 bases of the junction. The CDR3 goes from the cysteine to the phenylalanine over 16 residues. The kept DNA is CDR3 alone, 48 bases in frame from the first base.